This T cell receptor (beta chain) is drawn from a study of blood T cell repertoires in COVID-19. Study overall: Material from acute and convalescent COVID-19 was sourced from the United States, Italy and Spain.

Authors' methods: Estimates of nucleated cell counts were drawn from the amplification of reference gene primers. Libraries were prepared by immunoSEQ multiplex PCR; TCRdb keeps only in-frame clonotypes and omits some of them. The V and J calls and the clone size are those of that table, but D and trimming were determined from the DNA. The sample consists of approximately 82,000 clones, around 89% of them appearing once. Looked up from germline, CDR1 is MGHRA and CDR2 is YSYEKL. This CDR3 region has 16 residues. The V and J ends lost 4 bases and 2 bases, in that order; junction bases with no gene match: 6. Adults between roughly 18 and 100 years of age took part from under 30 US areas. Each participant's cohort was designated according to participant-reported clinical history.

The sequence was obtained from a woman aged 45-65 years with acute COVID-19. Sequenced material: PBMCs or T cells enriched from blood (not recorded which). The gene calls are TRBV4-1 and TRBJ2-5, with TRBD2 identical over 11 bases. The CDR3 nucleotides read TGCGCCAGCAGCCGTAGGACTAGCGGGTTACAAGAGACCCAGTACTTC. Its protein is CASSRRTSGLQETQYF.